The TCR beta chain described here comes from a study of blood T cell repertoires in COVID-19. Study-wide background: The study drew acute and convalescent COVID-19 samples from the United States, Italy and Spain.

Measured with immunoSEQ multiplex PCR; TCRdb has only the in-frame clones, and not every one. The repertoire holds some 69,000 clones, with roughly 76% as singletons. Germline values: CDR1 SGDLS, CDR2 YYNGEE. The CDR3 covers 18 residues. V trimming: 1 base; J trimming: 3 bases; junction bases outside the gene matches: 13. The TCR sequence derives from a woman aged 70-85 years with acute or convalescent COVID-19. The sequencing input was peripheral blood. J is TRBJ2-3 and V is TRBV9; 8 bases match TRBD2. The chain's CDR3 is CASSVMVGRAGITDTQYF. The CDR3 DNA reads as TGTGCCAGCAGCGTAATGGTCGGGAGGGCGGGAATTACAGATACGCAGTATTTT.